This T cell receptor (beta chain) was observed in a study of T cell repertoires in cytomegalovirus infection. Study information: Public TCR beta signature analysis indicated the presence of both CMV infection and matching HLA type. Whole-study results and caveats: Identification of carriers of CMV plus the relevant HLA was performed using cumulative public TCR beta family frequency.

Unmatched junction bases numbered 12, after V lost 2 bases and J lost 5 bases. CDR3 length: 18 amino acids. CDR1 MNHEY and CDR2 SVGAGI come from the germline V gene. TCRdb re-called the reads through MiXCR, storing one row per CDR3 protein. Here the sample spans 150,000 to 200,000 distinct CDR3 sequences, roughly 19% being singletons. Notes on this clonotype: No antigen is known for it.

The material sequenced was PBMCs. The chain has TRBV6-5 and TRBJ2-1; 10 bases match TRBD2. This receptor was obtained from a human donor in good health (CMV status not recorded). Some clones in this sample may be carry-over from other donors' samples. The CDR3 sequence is CASSYPPPGTSAHNEQFF. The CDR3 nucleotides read TGTGCCAGCAGTTACCCCCCCCCAGGGACTAGCGCGCACAATGAGCAGTTCTTC.